Below, 24 T cell receptor beta chains from the same sample are listed, as sequenced in a study of T cells in Graves' hyperthyroidism and ophthalmopathy. TCR beta CDR3 region amplification was performed from RNA transcripts. The HTBI primer set was used in a first-round RT-PCR of the TCR CDR3. TCRdb re-analysed the multiplex PCR reads in MiXCR, keeping a single row per CDR3 protein. The table has more than 500,000 distinct CDR3 sequences, around 15% seen once; the top ten hold about 14%. Sample: blood. The receptors derive from a woman between 35 and 50 years old with Graves' hyperthyroidism.

In its sample, this clonotype was seen a few times. This rearrangement joins TRBV19 to TRBJ1-5; no clear D gene. V was clipped by 8 bases and J by 4 bases, with 12 bases between them. Germline V gene sequence: CDR1 LNHDA, CDR2 SQIVND (reference sequence). CDR3 length: 13 residues. The CDR3: CASDWAANQPQHF. CDR3 sequence (DNA): TGTGCCAGTGACTGGGCAGCTAATCAGCCCCAGCATTTT.

The rearrangement joins TRBV7-9 to TRBJ2-2; D is perhaps TRBD1 or TRBD2 (5 bases each). V shed 6 bases and J shed 2 bases, with 13 bases lying between them. Germline values: CDR1 SEHNR, CDR2 FQNEAQ (reference sequence). The CDR3 sequence is 15 residues long. The CDR3 spells CASRGGQSNTGELFF. The CDR3 DNA reads TGTGCCAGCAGAGGAGGACAAAGTAACACCGGGGAGCTGTTTTTT.

This clonotype was seen more than once but under ten times. The chain combines TRBV25-1 with TRBJ1-4; possible D gene TRBD1, 5 bases. Germline V CDR1 and CDR2: MGHDK, SYGVNS. The germline V and J ends were trimmed by 6 bases and 7 bases, with 9 bases remaining between them. The CDR3 is made up of 12 amino acids. CDR3 nucleotide sequence: TGTGCCAGCAGGGGCCAGGGTGAAAAACTGTTTTTT. Protein: CASRGQGEKLFF.

This chain joins TRBV10-3 and TRBJ1-3; D not certain. V shed 4 bases and J shed 0 bases, with 7 bases lying between them. Germline V CDR1 and CDR2: ENHRY, SYGVKD. The CDR3 runs to 14 residues. CDR3 bases: TGTGCCATCAGTGGTAGGAGCTCTGGAAACACCATATATTTT. As protein: CAISGRSSGNTIYF.

This clonotype was counted between two and nine times. The V and J genes are TRBV18 and TRBJ1-4, with a weak D call TRBD1 (5 bases). The CDR3 sequence is 13 residues long. V was trimmed by 2 bases and J by 6 bases, leaving 7 bases between them. Germline CDR1 KGHSH, CDR2 LQKENI. CDR3 bases: TGTGCCAGCTCACCAGCCAGGGATGAAAAACTGTTTTTT. This translates into CASSPARDEKLFF.

This clonotype was recorded many times. The J gene is TRBJ2-1, the V gene TRBV7-9; 10 bases align to TRBD2. Trimming cost V 1 base and J 7 bases; bases outside gene matches: 7. There are 16 residues in the CDR3. Germline CDR1 is SEHNR and CDR2 is FQNEAQ (reference sequence). In nucleotides, the CDR3 is TGTGCCAGCAGCTTAGTGCCTAGCGGGAGTAAAAATGAGCAGTTCTTC. It translates to CASSLVPSGSKNEQFF.

This clonotype has a count of ten or more. J is TRBJ1-1 and V is TRBV2, with D uncertain. The CDR3 sequence is 16 residues long. The V end was cut by 4 bases, the J end by 0 bases, with 15 bases between. Per germline, CDR1 SNHLY and CDR2 FYNNEI. The CDR3: CASSGSNRGLNTEAFF. CDR3 in DNA: TGTGCCAGCAGTGGTAGTAATCGCGGGCTGAACACTGAAGCTTTCTTT.

This clonotype was counted a single time. The V and J genes are TRBV3-1 and TRBJ1-4; D might be TRBD1 (6 bases). The CDR3 loop spans 15 amino acids. The germline V gene encodes CDR1 LGHDT and CDR2 YNNKEL (reference sequence). The germline V and J ends were trimmed by 1 base and 5 bases, with 11 bases remaining between them. CDR3 residues: CASSQATTGNEKLFF. CDR3 DNA sequence: TGTGCCAGCAGCCAAGCTACAACAGGGAATGAAAAACTGTTTTTT.

In regard to this clonotype: One end of the junction does not line up with germline, which may come from a read error. The chain recombines TRBV7-7 with TRBJ2-7, with D tentatively TRBD2 (6 bases). The J call is uncertain, as TRBJ2-1 better fits the DNA end. Germline V gene lookup returns CDR1 SSHAT and CDR2 FNYEAQ (reference sequence). The CDR3 length is 15 residues. DNA of the CDR3: TGTGCTAGCAGCTTAGCGTTGGGAGGAGCCTACGAGCAGTTCTTC. It encodes CASSLALGGAYEQFF.

This clonotype has a count of ten or more. The chain uses TRBV20-1 and TRBJ1-2; D may be TRBD1 (5 bases). This CDR3 has 16 amino acids. Germline CDR1 reads DFQATT; CDR2 reads SNEGSKA (reference sequence). V was clipped by 6 bases and J by 0 bases, with 20 bases between them. The CDR3 region is CSAPLGQVTTNYGYTF. The CDR3 DNA sequence: TGCAGTGCCCCCCTGGGGCAGGTGACGACTAACTATGGCTACACCTTC.

This clonotype was recorded a few times. The chain has TRBV25-1 and TRBJ2-7; D is uncertain. V lost 5 bases, J lost 8 bases, and 16 bases lay in between. Germline CDR1 is MGHDK and CDR2 is SYGVNS. The CDR3 consists of 13 residues. CDR3 residues: CASSPRLLSQQYF. The CDR3 DNA follows: TGTGCCAGCAGTCCCAGGCTGCTAAGCCAGCAGTACTTC.

This CDR3 is CSARVGQGNYGYTF. CDR3 DNA sequence: TGCAGTGCTAGAGTAGGACAGGGGAACTATGGCTACACCTTC. The rearrangement links TRBV20-1 to TRBJ1-2; 9 bases map to TRBD1. CDR3 length: 14 amino acids. With V trimmed by 1 base and J by 2 bases, 2 bases remained unmatched. Germline lookup yields CDR1 DFQATT and CDR2 SNEGSKA (reference sequence).

A few counts support this clonotype. The J gene is TRBJ2-2, the V gene TRBV6-2 or TRBV6-3; tentatively, D is TRBD1 or TRBD2 (5 bases each). Trimming cost V 1 base and J 4 bases, with 10 bases left between them. Germline CDR1 is MNHEY and CDR2 is SVGEGT. The CDR3 loop spans 15 amino acids. CDR3 sequence reads: CASSYYRDGTGELFF. CDR3 coding DNA: TGTGCCAGCAGTTACTATCGGGACGGCACCGGGGAGCTGTTTTTT.

The V and J genes are TRBV24-1 and TRBJ1-2, with a tentative D call TRBD1 (6 bases). In germline, CDR1 is KGHDR, CDR2 SFDVKD. Deletions cut 3 bases from V and 6 bases from J, with 10 bases between. This CDR3 is built from 13 residues. CDR3 nucleotides: TGTGCCACCAGTGATGACAGGCAAAATGGCTACACCTTC. Its protein product is CATSDDRQNGYTF.

This clonotype occurred many times. The chain combines TRBV2 with TRBJ2-3; 8 nucleotides align to TRBD1. V shed 6 bases and J 2 bases; nucleotides not matched to a gene: 1. The germline V gene has CDR1 SNHLY and CDR2 FYNNEI. This CDR3 region has 13 residues. CDR3 DNA sequence: TGTGCCAGCAGGGACAGGGTCACAGATACGCAGTATTTT. Translating gives CASRDRVTDTQYF.

This clonotype was counted between two and nine times. The rearrangement links TRBV28 to TRBJ1-2; 7 bases match TRBD1. With 10 bases clipped from V and 5 bases from J, the junction kept 4 bases outside the gene matches. This CDR3 contains 11 residues. Germline lookup yields CDR1 MDHEN and CDR2 SYDVKM. The CDR3 DNA is TGTGCCACGGGACAGAATTATGGCTACACCTTC. This codes for CATGQNYGYTF.

This clonotype has ten or more counts. This chain connects TRBV6-1 to TRBJ2-1, with 7 nucleotides matching TRBD1. Germline values: CDR1 MNHNS, CDR2 SASEGT. Trimming cost V 7 bases and J 4 bases; bases outside gene matches: 7. The CDR3 is 14 residues long. CDR3 sequence reads: CASTRTGEYNEQFF. CDR3 DNA: TGTGCCAGCACGAGGACAGGAGAGTACAATGAGCAGTTCTTC.

CDR3 amino acids: CAISDNIGYPYNEQFF. For the CDR3, the DNA is TGTGCCATCAGTGATAATATCGGCTACCCGTACAATGAGCAGTTCTTC. The chain is built from TRBV10-3 and TRBJ2-1, with D hard to call. The V gene lost 3 bases and the J gene lost 4 bases, with 16 bases spanning the gap. CDR3 length: 16 amino acids. Germline CDR1 is ENHRY and CDR2 is SYGVKD.

V usage is TRBV19 and J usage is TRBJ1-4; D ambiguous. Germline V gene data show CDR1 as LNHDA and CDR2 as SQIVND (reference sequence). V lost 3 bases and J lost 0, with 11 bases in between. This CDR3 comprises 16 residues. The CDR3 nucleotides read TGTGCCAGTAGTATGCTGCAAAGAGCAACTAATGAAAAACTGTTTTTT. This gives the protein CASSMLQRATNEKLFF.

This clonotype was observed at least ten times. The chain combines TRBV7-9 with TRBJ2-1; TRBD1 matches at 7 bases. V shed 1 base, J shed 10 bases, and the junction held 13 bases outside the gene matches. Germline CDR1 is SEHNR and CDR2 is FQNEAQ (reference sequence). The CDR3 contains 16 residues. CDR3 loop: CASSLGTGTASGEQFF. CDR3 in DNA: TGTGCCAGCAGCTTAGGAACCGGGACAGCCAGCGGCGAGCAGTTCTTC.

Worth noting for this clonotype: The germline gene is not matched at one end of the junction; a read error may be the cause. The gene calls are TRBV20-1 and TRBJ2-6; 10 nucleotides line up with TRBD1. This CDR3 spans 13 amino acids. Per the germline V gene, CDR1 is DFQATT and CDR2 is SNEGSKA (reference sequence). The chain's CDR3 is CSAQDRGADVLTF. CDR3 nucleotide sequence: TGCAGTGCCCAGGACAGGGGGGCCGACGTCCTGACTTTC.

This clonotype was counted between two and nine times. This rearrangement joins TRBV20-1 to TRBJ2-3; D is perhaps TRBD1 or TRBD2 (5 bases each). The CDR3 covers 15 residues. Trimming stripped 8 bases from V and 0 bases from J, with 18 bases between. Per germline, CDR1 DFQATT and CDR2 SNEGSKA (reference sequence). CDR3 nucleotides: TGCAGTACACCATCCTTCAGGGAGAGCACAGATACGCAGTATTTT. This translates into CSTPSFRESTDTQYF.

This clonotype came up many times. V and J are TRBV20-1 and TRBJ2-3, with D perhaps TRBD2 (5 bases). Germline assignment: CDR1 DFQATT and CDR2 SNEGSKA (reference sequence). CDR3 length: 13 residues. Deletions cut 3 bases from V and 2 bases from J, with 9 bases between. The chain's CDR3 is CSARGVATDTQYF. CDR3 coding DNA: TGCAGTGCTAGGGGAGTAGCCACAGATACGCAGTATTTT.

At least ten counts were recorded for this clonotype. The chain couples TRBV7-9 to TRBJ1-1; D call uncertain. Trimming cost V 0 bases and J 9 bases, with 11 bases left between them. Germline-derived CDR1 and CDR2 are SEHNR and FQNEAQ (reference sequence). This CDR3 is 13 amino acids long. CDR3: CASSLASTLKAFF. CDR3 coding DNA: TGTGCCAGCAGCTTAGCCTCCACTCTGAAAGCTTTCTTT. Full variable domain (missing parts from reference TRBV7-9 and TRBJ1-1): DTGVSQNPRHKITKRGQNVTFRCDPISEHNRLYWYRQTLGQGPEFLTYFQNEAQLEKSRLLSDRFSAERPKGSFSTLEIQRTEQGDSAMYLCASSLASTLKAFFGQGTRLTVV.